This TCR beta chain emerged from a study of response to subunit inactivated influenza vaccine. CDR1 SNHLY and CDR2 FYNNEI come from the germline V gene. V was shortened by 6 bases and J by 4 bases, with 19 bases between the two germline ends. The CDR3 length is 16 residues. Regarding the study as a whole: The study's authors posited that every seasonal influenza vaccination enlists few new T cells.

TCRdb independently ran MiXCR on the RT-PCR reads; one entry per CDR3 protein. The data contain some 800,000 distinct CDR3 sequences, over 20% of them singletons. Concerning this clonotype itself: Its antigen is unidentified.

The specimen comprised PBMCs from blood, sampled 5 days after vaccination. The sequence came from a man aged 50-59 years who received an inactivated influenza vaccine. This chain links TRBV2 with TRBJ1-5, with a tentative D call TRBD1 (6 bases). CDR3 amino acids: CASSRGQRSFNQPQHF. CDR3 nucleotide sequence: TGTGCCAGCAGCAGAGGACAGCGCAGTTTTAATCAGCCCCAGCATTTT.